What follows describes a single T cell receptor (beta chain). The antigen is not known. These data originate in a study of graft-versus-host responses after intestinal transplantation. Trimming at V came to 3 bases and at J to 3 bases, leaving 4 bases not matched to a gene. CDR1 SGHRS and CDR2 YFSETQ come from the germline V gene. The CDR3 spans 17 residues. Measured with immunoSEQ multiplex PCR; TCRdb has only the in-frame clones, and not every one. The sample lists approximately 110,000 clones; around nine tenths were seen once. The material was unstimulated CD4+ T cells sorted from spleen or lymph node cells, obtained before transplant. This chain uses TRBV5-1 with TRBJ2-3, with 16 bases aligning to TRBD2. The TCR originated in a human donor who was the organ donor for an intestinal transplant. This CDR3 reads CASSSGLAGGMTDTQYF. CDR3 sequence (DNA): TGCGCCAGCAGCTCGGGACTAGCGGGAGGGATGACAGATACGCAGTATTTT.